The source of this T cell receptor beta chain is a study of regulatory T cells in long-lasting Graves disease. Through Arm-PCR of CDR3 regions and iRepertoire HTBI primers, TCR beta libraries were built. MiXCR, applied by TCRdb to the multiplex PCR reads, yields one record per CDR3 protein. The sample records around 420,000 distinct CDR3 sequences, approximately 16% being singletons. Documented time point: newly diagnosed GD, antithyroid drugs for less than 3 months. After RNA was extracted from PBMCs, the TCR library was made from it. One endocrinology department in Xi'an, China, was where patients came from. General observations from the study: The number of shared public clonotypes was higher in persistent patients (around 2,700) than new patients (roughly 970).

This clonotype was recorded many times. Its target is not known. This CDR3 has 13 residues. The V gene lost 4 bases and the J gene lost 7 bases, with 13 bases spanning the gap. From germline, CDR1 is SQVTM and CDR2 ANQGSEA. The sample was also reused in another study, on T cells in Graves' hyperthyroidism and ophthalmopathy.

The chain has TRBV29-1 and TRBJ2-2; no clear D. The source was peripheral blood mononuclear cells (PBMCs), collected at new diagnosis, from a patient treated with antithyroid drugs. This receptor was taken from a woman aged 35 to 49 with Graves disease. The CDR3 reads CSVAQISGGELFF. As DNA, the CDR3 is TGCAGCGTTGCCCAGATTTCTGGCGGGGAGCTGTTTTTT.